This TCR beta chain was recorded in a study of regulatory T cells in long-lasting Graves disease. Study results and caveats: Persistent Graves' patients showed less TCR diversity than newly diagnosed ones.

This clonotype was found many times. Antigen specificity is unknown. Time point of the sample: newly diagnosed GD, antithyroid drugs for less than 3 months. Scientists built the TCR library using RNA that was extracted from PBMCs. Combining iRepertoire HTBI primers with Arm-PCR of CDR3 regions, the authors built TCR beta libraries. TCRdb reanalysed the multiplex PCR reads using MiXCR and keeps one entry per CDR3 protein. The profile covers hundreds of thousands of distinct CDR3 sequences, with about 16% appearing a single time and roughly 18% taken by the ten largest. Between the trimmed V and J ends, which lost 5 bases and 2 bases, there was a span of 13 bases. This CDR3 is 13 amino acids long. The germline gives CDR1 DFQATT, CDR2 SNEGSKA (reference sequence). The sample also formed part of further work on T cells in Graves' hyperthyroidism and ophthalmopathy.

The TCR was taken from a woman in her twenties or thirties with Graves disease. This sample comprised peripheral blood mononuclear cells (PBMCs), obtained at new diagnosis, from a patient treated with antithyroid drugs. The gene calls are TRBV20-1 and TRBJ2-7; perhaps D is TRBD1 or TRBD2 (5 bases each). The CDR3 protein is CSASGTSAYEQYF. The DNA of the CDR3 is TGCAGTGCTTCCGGGACGTCAGCCTACGAGCAGTACTTC.